A single TCR beta chain is shown here with its context. The table came from immunoSEQ multiplex PCR; TCRdb's copy has only in-frame clones and leaves some out. The table has roughly 110,000 clones, about 90% seen once; the top ten hold roughly 0.82%. This CDR3 contains 18 residues. The junction had 15 bases not matched to a gene; V was cut back by 0 bases and J by 4 bases. From germline, CDR1 is SGHTS and CDR2 YDEGEE. The data are from a study of T cell changes during pregnancy in multiple sclerosis. Sequenced here: peripheral blood, sampled in the third trimester of pregnancy. The chain carries TRBV5-8 and TRBJ1-1; TRBD1 aligns across 7 bases. The clonotype comes from a female donor in good health, enrolled as a control in a pregnancy study. DNA for the CDR3: TGTGCCAGCAGCTTGGCCTTTCGTTTTAGGGGGCGCGGCACTGAAGCTTTCTTT. It specifies CASSLAFRFRGRGTEAFF.